Listed below are T cell receptor beta chains from one sample, sequenced in a study of T cell responses to AZD1222 COVID-19 vaccine. Assay: immunoSEQ multiplex PCR; the TCRdb copy retains only in-frame clones and omits some. Among 100,000 or so clones listed, about 88% were seen once. Sequenced here: peripheral blood, sampled on day 0 of AZD1222 vaccination. Receptor source: an adult in good health. Both conserved end residues are part of each CDR3. The D gene is left open where the match is weak. Clone size is stated in some rows and not others, as once, few, many or a class when expanded.

clone size: .; D gene: .; V gene: TRBV4-2; J gene: TRBJ2-1; CDR3 DNA: TGTGCCAGCAGCCAAGATCAATCCCTACGCTCCTACAATGAGCAGTTCTTC; CDR3 protein: CASSQDQSLRSYNEQFF
clone size: .; D gene: .; V gene: TRBV7-6; J gene: TRBJ1-4; CDR3 DNA: TGTGCCAGCAGCTCCCAAGGGGAGTCCTATGAAAAACTGTTTTTT; CDR3 protein: CASSSQGESYEKLFF
clone size: .; D gene: TRBD1; V gene: TRBV7-9; J gene: TRBJ2-1; CDR3 DNA: TGTGCCAGCAGCCCTGGACAGGGGGCTCAAAATGAGCAGTTCTTC; CDR3 protein: CASSPGQGAQNEQFF
clone size: .; D gene: .; V gene: TRBV10-1; J gene: TRBJ2-7; CDR3 DNA: TGCCCGCCGAAGCTTATGACGGGGTTATACGAGCAGTACTTC; CDR3 protein: CPPKLMTGLYEQYF
clone size: once; D gene: TRBD1; V gene: TRBV6-5; J gene: TRBJ1-1; CDR3 DNA: TGTGCCAGCACCCTAGCGACAGGGGCTAACACTGAAGCTTTCTTT; CDR3 protein: CASTLATGANTEAFF
clone size: .; D gene: TRBD2; V gene: TRBV18; J gene: TRBJ2-3; CDR3 DNA: TGTGCCAGCTCTCCAACGGCTAGCGGGGGGCCCAGCACAGATACGCAGTATTTT; CDR3 protein: CASSPTASGGPSTDTQYF
clone size: .; D gene: .; V gene: TRBV20-1; J gene: TRBJ1-1; CDR3 DNA: TGCAGTGCTAAGGTACGCGGGGAAGCTTTCTTT; CDR3 protein: CSAKVRGEAFF
clone size: .; D gene: TRBD2; V gene: TRBV27; J gene: TRBJ2-1; CDR3 DNA: TGTGCCAGCATAGGGACTAGCGGGGGGTACAATGAGCAGTTCTTC; CDR3 protein: CASIGTSGGYNEQFF
clone size: .; D gene: .; V gene: TRBV28; J gene: TRBJ2-1; CDR3 DNA: TGTGCCAGCAGTTTAAGGGGGGCAGAGCAGTTCTTC; CDR3 protein: CASSLRGAEQFF
clone size: once; D gene: .; V gene: TRBV19; J gene: TRBJ2-3; CDR3 DNA: TGTGCCAGTAGCTTGGGTGCCGACCTCACAGATACGCAGTATTTT; CDR3 protein: CASSLGADLTDTQYF
clone size: .; D gene: TRBD1; V gene: TRBV5-1; J gene: TRBJ1-1; CDR3 DNA: TGCGCCAGCAGCGGGACAGGGGCGGACTCTGAAGCTTTCTTT; CDR3 protein: CASSGTGADSEAFF
clone size: once; D gene: .; V gene: TRBV5-4; J gene: TRBJ1-3; CDR3 DNA: TGTGCCAGCAGCTCAGACGGACAGACCTCTGGAAACACCATATATTTT; CDR3 protein: CASSSDGQTSGNTIYF
clone size: .; D gene: .; V gene: TRBV11-3; J gene: TRBJ2-1; CDR3 DNA: TGTGCCAGCAGCTTGTCCAGGGAAAATGAGCAGTTCTTC; CDR3 protein: CASSLSRENEQFF
clone size: medium-sized; D gene: .; V gene: TRBV11-3; J gene: TRBJ2-7; CDR3 DNA: TGTGCCAGCAGCTTAGCCACCGGGCAGCAGTACTTC; CDR3 protein: CASSLATGQQYF
clone size: .; D gene: TRBD1; V gene: TRBV10-3; J gene: TRBJ2-1; CDR3 DNA: TGTGCCATCAGTAACAGGGGGCGCGCGGGGTCCTACAATGAGCAGTTCTTC; CDR3 protein: CAISNRGRAGSYNEQFF
clone size: .; D gene: TRBD1; V gene: TRBV5-1; J gene: TRBJ1-5; CDR3 DNA: TGCGCCAGCAGTCGGGACAGGGGTGTCAATCAGCCCCAGCATTTT; CDR3 protein: CASSRDRGVNQPQHF
clone size: .; D gene: .; V gene: TRBV6-6; J gene: TRBJ2-5; CDR3 DNA: TGTGCCAGCAGGCCCCGGGACGGAAAAGAGACCCAGTACTTC; CDR3 protein: CASRPRDGKETQYF
clone size: .; D gene: .; V gene: TRBV7-9; J gene: TRBJ1-5; CDR3 DNA: TGTGCCAGCAGCTTAGTAGGGGGTAGCAATCAGCCCCAGCATTTT; CDR3 protein: CASSLVGGSNQPQHF
clone size: .; D gene: .; V gene: TRBV12-5; J gene: TRBJ1-4; CDR3 DNA: TGTGCTAGTGGGCAGATAGGGGGGCGCATTGATGAAAAACTGTTTTTT; CDR3 protein: CASGQIGGRIDEKLFF
clone size: .; D gene: TRBD1; V gene: TRBV7-6; J gene: TRBJ2-7; CDR3 DNA: TGTGCCAGCAGTTCCGGGACAGCCTTCTCCTACGAGCAGTACTTC; CDR3 protein: CASSSGTAFSYEQYF
clone size: .; D gene: TRBD2; V gene: TRBV27; J gene: TRBJ2-7; CDR3 DNA: TGTGCCAGCAGCGGAACTAGCGGGGAGGCAGGAGAGCAGTACTTC; CDR3 protein: CASSGTSGEAGEQYF
clone size: .; D gene: .; V gene: TRBV5-5; J gene: TRBJ1-2; CDR3 DNA: TGTGCCAGCAGCACACAGGGAATTTATGGCTACACCTTC; CDR3 protein: CASSTQGIYGYTF
clone size: .; D gene: .; V gene: TRBV5-1; J gene: TRBJ2-7; CDR3 DNA: TGCGCCAGCAGCTTGGATAGGGGCTACGAGCAGTACTTC; CDR3 protein: CASSLDRGYEQYF
clone size: .; D gene: TRBD1; V gene: TRBV2; J gene: TRBJ2-7; CDR3 DNA: TGTGCCAGCAGTCCCGACAGGGGCTACGAGCAGTACTTC; CDR3 protein: CASSPDRGYEQYF
clone size: .; D gene: .; V gene: TRBV5-1; J gene: TRBJ2-5; CDR3 DNA: TGCGCCAGCAGCTTGGAAGAGGGCGGTGAGACCCAGTACTTC; CDR3 protein: CASSLEEGGETQYF
clone size: once; D gene: .; V gene: TRBV25-1; J gene: TRBJ2-7; CDR3 DNA: TGTGCCAGCAGTGAAGTTGGCAGAAAAAACGAGCAGTACTTC; CDR3 protein: CASSEVGRKNEQYF
clone size: .; D gene: TRBD2; V gene: TRBV28; J gene: TRBJ2-2; CDR3 DNA: TGTGCCAGCAGTTTTTTTAGCGGGGGGGTGAACACCGGGGAGCTGTTTTTT; CDR3 protein: CASSFFSGGVNTGELFF
clone size: .; D gene: .; V gene: TRBV19; J gene: TRBJ2-3; CDR3 DNA: TGTGCCAGCGGTGCGGGGCCTAGCACAGATACGCAGTATTTT; CDR3 protein: CASGAGPSTDTQYF
clone size: once; D gene: .; V gene: TRBV29-1; J gene: TRBJ2-7; CDR3 DNA: TGCAGCGTAATCCAATGGGGAGAGGACGAGCAGTACTTC; CDR3 protein: CSVIQWGEDEQYF
clone size: .; D gene: .; V gene: TRBV28; J gene: TRBJ1-2; CDR3 DNA: TGTGCCAGCACTAGCCCCCAGGGTTACGGCTACACCTTC; CDR3 protein: CASTSPQGYGYTF
clone size: .; D gene: TRBD2; V gene: TRBV5-8; J gene: TRBJ2-1; CDR3 DNA: TGTGCCAGCAGCTTGAATGGTGGCGGGAGCTCCTACAATGAGCAGTTCTTC; CDR3 protein: CASSLNGGGSSYNEQFF